This TCR beta chain appears in the sequencing data of a study of beta chain features in type 1 diabetes. Study conclusions and caveats: Junctions at VDJ sites from type 1 diabetes patients had fewer insertions and more deletions. The naive, central memory and Treg TCRB repertoires looked more alike in patients than they did in healthy donors. When Type 1 diabetes patients were examined, their TCRB CDR3s proved moderately but significantly shorter in all four CD4+ subsets.

CDR3 length: 11 amino acids. Trimming left V 4 bases short and J 7 bases short, with 8 bases between. Germline CDR1 and CDR2: SQVTM and ANQGSEA. Researchers reported sorting CD4+ naive, central memory, regulatory and stem cell-like memory cells via CD45RO/CCR7/CD25/CD127/CD95/CD27. Expressed TCRB transcripts were sequenced after all isolated RNA was converted to cDNA. Profiling relied on immunoSEQ multiplex PCR, and the TCRdb table lists in-frame clones only, not all of them. This table holds about 160,000 clones, around 8% found once. This clone was counted a few times. No antigen is known for it. The J gene is TRBJ2-1, the V gene TRBV29-1; D gene uncertain. Material: central memory CD4+ T cells from blood. This TCR derives from a woman younger than 30 with type 1 diabetes. The CDR3 DNA is TGCAGCGTTGGATTCGGGAATGAGCAGTTCTTC. Amino acids: CSVGFGNEQFF.